This T cell receptor beta chain is drawn from a study of T cells in Graves' hyperthyroidism and ophthalmopathy (dated by TCRdb to the late 2010s). With respect to the entire study: Peripheral blood was sampled at the time of initial diagnosis, prior to any treatment. The 100 or so discovery patients were randomly split 7:3 into training and test sets. A discovery cohort of about 96 patients, fewer than 50 with Graves' ophthalmopathy and 57 with stable Graves' hyperthyroidism, was used to find distinguishing TCR V-J signatures. The paper reports TCR Vbeta CDR3 sequencing of some 140 peripheral blood samples: approximately 41 ophthalmopathy, fewer than 85 hyperthyroidism and 17 progressor patients. After blood sampling, hyperthyroidism patients were treated with methimazole at a starting dose of 30 mg daily, and ophthalmopathy patients were treated with high-dose intravenous methylprednisolone. Prospective prediction of ophthalmopathy was tested in an independent validation cohort of 18 to 20 hyperthyroidism patients and around 16 patients who later progressed to ophthalmopathy. In roughly six Graves' hyperthyroidism patients, the study also compared T-cell repertoires from thyroid tissue with T-cell repertoires from blood. Results the study describes overall, beyond this receptor: A 13 V-J signature model separated ophthalmopathy from stable hyperthyroidism, with approximately 87% sensitivity and 81.08% specificity in cross-validation and 80%/75% in testing. Sample size was not statistically predetermined, and blinding of investigators to group allocation was not performed. In validation, progression to ophthalmopathy was predicted by the model with 65% to 71% sensitivity and just over 72% specificity, a median of approximately 6.5 months before onset. Most expanded thyroid clonotypes (frequency above 0.001) were also found in blood, which suggests that blood repertoires may mirror thyroid immune responses.

Ophthalmopathy patients had moderately to severely active disease, with a Clinical Activity Score of 3 or more, a NOSPECS grade of 4 or more, and a disease duration of less than 3 months. Exclusion was applied to patients with uncontrolled infections, other autoimmune diseases, pregnancy or lactation. Diagnoses were based on clinical symptoms, serum thyroxine and TRAb, thyroid ultrasound and orbital computed tomography. PBMCs were isolated from 10 ml of fresh peripheral blood by Ficoll-Paque density gradient centrifugation. Total RNA was extracted with Trizol reagent, and quality was checked on an Agilent 2100 Bioanalyzer. Trimming leaves V shorter by 7 bases and J shorter by 8 bases, with the junction holding 22 bases beyond the gene matches. The germline V gene encodes CDR1 MNHEY and CDR2 SVGEGT. The CDR3 measures 18 amino acids from cysteine to phenylalanine. The retained sequence is limited to the CDR3, 54 bases, with the frame set at the first base.

As regards this clonotype: Its antigen is currently not known. No much larger clonotype is one base removed from it; base qualities were not supplied.

Amplification of TCR beta CDR3 regions was carried out from RNA transcripts. The TCR CDR3 was subjected to a first round of RT-PCR using the HTBI primer set and the Qiagen OneStep RT-PCR kit. Libraries were constructed in a second round of multiplex PCR, after which size selection and purification were carried out. Sequencing of the libraries was done on an Illumina HiSeq2000 using paired-end 100 bp reads. For the original study's pipeline: SOAPnuke was used to process the raw data, throwing out any read that contained adapters or uncalled bases, had a mean Phred below 15, or lacked an exact constant-primer or identifier match. COPE v1.2.5 was used to merge the high-quality paired reads, and each unique nucleotide sequence was defined as a clonotype. Clonotypes were aligned to IMGT TRBV, TRBD and TRBJ reference segments using MiTCR v1.1. Only V-J combinations with frequency above 0.0001, covering approximately 99% of repertoires, were analysed. The TCS score was defined as F50 (clonal expansion) divided by E x V (chaos), with BLOSUM62-based TCRdist calculated between CDR3 peptides within each V-J. Welch's t-statistics and random forest reduced roughly 540 V-J features to 13, which were used in a naive Bayes classifier (R e1071). TCRdb trimmed public reads at Q25 via fastp, called clones via MiXCR and kept in-frame beta chains. A single entry per CDR3 protein holds the most common genes and DNA from its merged rows. TCRdb's processing, not the authors' own work, is the source of the V and J calls. The sample has about half a million distinct CDR3 sequences on record, around a quarter of them singletons. The ten largest clones add up to 10% to 12% of the sample.

Recombination linked TRBV6-2 or TRBV6-3 to TRBJ1-1, and TRBD1 matches 10 of the central bases. This receptor was identified in a woman in her twenties or thirties with Graves' ophthalmopathy. Sequenced material: blood. The DNA is TGTGCCAGCACAAACACCGGGACAGGGGTCGCCCGACACAAGGAAGCTTTCTTT. Translation gives CASTNTGTGVARHKEAFF.